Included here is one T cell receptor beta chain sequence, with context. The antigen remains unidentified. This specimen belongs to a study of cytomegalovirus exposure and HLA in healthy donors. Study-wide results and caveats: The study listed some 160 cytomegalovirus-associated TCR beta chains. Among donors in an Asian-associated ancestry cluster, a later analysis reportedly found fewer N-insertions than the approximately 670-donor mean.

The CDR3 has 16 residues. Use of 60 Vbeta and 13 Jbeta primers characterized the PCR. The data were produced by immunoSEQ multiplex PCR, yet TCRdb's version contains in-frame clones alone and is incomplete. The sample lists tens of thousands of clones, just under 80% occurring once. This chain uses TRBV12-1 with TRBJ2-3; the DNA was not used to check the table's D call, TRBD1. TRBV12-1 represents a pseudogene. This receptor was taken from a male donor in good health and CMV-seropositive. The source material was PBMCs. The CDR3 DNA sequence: TGTGCCAGCAGCTCGTTCCGGGACAGTAGCACAGATACGCAGTATTTT. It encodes CASSSFRDSSTDTQYF.